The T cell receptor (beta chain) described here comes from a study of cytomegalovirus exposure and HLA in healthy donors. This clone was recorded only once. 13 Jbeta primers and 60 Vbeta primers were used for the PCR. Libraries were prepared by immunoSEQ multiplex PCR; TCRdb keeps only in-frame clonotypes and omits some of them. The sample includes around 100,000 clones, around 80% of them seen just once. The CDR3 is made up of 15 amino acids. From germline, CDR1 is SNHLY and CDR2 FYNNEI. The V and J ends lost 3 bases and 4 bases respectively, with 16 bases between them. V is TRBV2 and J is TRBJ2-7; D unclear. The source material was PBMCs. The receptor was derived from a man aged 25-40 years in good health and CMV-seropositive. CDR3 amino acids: CASSDMVHLIYEQYF. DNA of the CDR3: TGTGCCAGCAGTGATATGGTACATCTTATATACGAGCAGTACTTC.